This entry describes one TCR beta chain. This clonotype was found many times. Its antigen specificity is not known. One base away there is no much larger clone; base qualities are not given. The data originate from a study of CD8+CD57+ T cells in acquired aplastic anemia (dated by TCRdb to about 2018). Describing the broader study: On average, sorted CD4+ and CD8+ cells yielded roughly 3.4 ug of extracted DNA, with a range of roughly 0.18 to 27.4 ug. CD8+CD57+ expansion was defined as a frequency above the mean frequency observed in healthy subjects.

The patients picked for sequencing were ones in whom flow cytometry had shown an expansion of CD8+CD57+ cells. Severe acquired aplastic anemia was diagnosed in all patients according to International Study of Aplastic Anemia and Agranulocytosis and Camitta criteria. No patient had received any therapy when blood was sampled. In this study, sorted CD4+ and CD8+ T cells from the blood of healthy subjects and of severe aplastic anemia patients had their TCR repertoires deep-sequenced. In the USA, patient enrollment took place under clinicaltrials.gov protocols 00001620, 01623167, 00001397, 00071045, 00081523 and 00961064. Ficoll-Paque density gradient centrifugation was used to isolate peripheral blood mononuclear cells. Before DNA was extracted, CD4+ and CD8+ T cells were sorted using either FACS or magnetic beads. Cut back by 5 bases and 5 bases, the V and J ends lie 12 bases apart. The CDR3 holds 13 amino acids from the cysteine to the phenylalanine. The only DNA kept is the CDR3, 39 bases in frame from the first base. As encoded in the germline V gene, CDR1 is MNHNS while CDR2 is SASEGT.

Genomic DNA was used as template for profiling of TCR beta VDJ combinations and CDR3 sequences. TCR repertoire sequencing was run on an Illumina HiSeq 2000. In the original analysis: TRBV/TRBJ rearrangement plots, CDR3 size and DJ length profiles, and Simpson's diversity index were used to assess repertoires. The immunodominant clone was defined as the most abundant DNA sequence in deep sequencing data. CDR3 amino acid sequences were checked for sharing across subjects and were also compared against the VDJdb database and published repertoires. TCRdb reprocessing: public reads trimmed at Q25 with fastp, clones called with MiXCR, in-frame beta chains kept. Rows are combined by CDR3 protein, so each entry shows the most common genes and DNA. The V and J calls were determined by TCRdb, not by the authors. This sample has a few hundred thousand distinct CDR3 sequences in its table, and roughly 45% of those were observed once. The ten most abundant clones make up approximately 20% of the sample.

The research as a whole found: No significant difference in CD8+ Simpson's diversity was found between patients and healthy controls (P=0.060). Although 25 to 30 CD8+ CDR3 sequences were shared by patients and controls, these sequences appeared highly expressed in patients and within the immunodominant clones of patients.

The rearrangement joined TRBV6-1 to TRBJ1-1; TRBD1 is a weak D gene call, 5 bases matching. Sequencing input: sorted CD4+, CD8+, or CD8+CD57+ T cells (not recorded which) from PBMCs. The sequence was collected from a human donor with aplastic anemia. The CDR3 protein: CASSSGPATEAFF. The nucleotide sequence is TGTGCCAGCAGTTCGGGGCCCGCGACTGAAGCTTTCTTT.